Listed below are T cell receptor beta chains from one sample, sequenced in a study of OX40 agonist ivuxolimab in advanced cancers. This table comes from immunoSEQ multiplex PCR, and its TCRdb copy is limited to in-frame clones, with some not included. The profile covers about 75,000 clones, with roughly 81% appearing a single time and 15% to 20% taken by the ten largest. The sample in question was CD4+ or CD8+ T cells sorted from blood, obtained in a trial of the OX40 agonist ivuxolimab. The receptors derive from an adult with an advanced solid tumor such as melanoma, head and neck, liver or kidney cancer. Both conserved end residues are part of each CDR3. A D gene is named only where the DNA matches it firmly. Clone sizes are given selectively: once, few, many, or a class where the clone is expanded.

D,J,size,V,DNA,CDR3
TRBD2,TRBJ2-2,few,TRBV7-7,TGTGCTAGCAGCTTAATAGCGGGAAACACCGGGGAGCTGTTTTTT,CASSLIAGNTGELFF
.,TRBJ1-5,.,TRBV19,TGTGCCAGTAGTCAGTGGAGTCAGCCCCAGCATTTT,CASSQWSQPQHF
.,TRBJ2-6,.,TRBV5-1,TGCGCCAGCAGCCTTTACAAACAGGGCTCTGGGGCCAACGTCCTGACTTTC,CASSLYKQGSGANVLTF
TRBD1,TRBJ1-1,.,TRBV28,TGTGCCAGCAGTTCTCTAACAGGGGTTGAAGCTTTCTTT,CASSSLTGVEAFF
TRBD2,TRBJ2-1,once,TRBV15,TGTGCCACCAGCACCCCTGACGGGACTAGCGGGAGGGCCATTAGGAATGAGCAGTTCTTC,CATSTPDGTSGRAIRNEQFF
.,TRBJ1-6,.,TRBV29-1,TGCAGCGTTGTGCAGGGAGACATACCACGTTATAATTCACCCCTCCACTTT,CSVVQGDIPRYNSPLHF
TRBD2,TRBJ2-5,.,TRBV28,TGTGCCAGCAGGCGGGGCGGGAGATGGGAGACCCAGTACTTC,CASRRGGRWETQYF
TRBD2,TRBJ2-7,.,TRBV6-5,TGTGCCAGCAGTTACCAGCGGGGAGACTACGAGCAGTACTTC,CASSYQRGDYEQYF
.,TRBJ2-3,.,TRBV11-2,TGTGCCAGCAGCCTAGGGACTGGGGCAGGGGCAGATACGCAGTATTTT,CASSLGTGAGADTQYF
.,TRBJ1-1,.,TRBV21-1,TGTGCCAGCAGCAATCCAGGACAGGGGGCTGGTGAAGCTTTCTTT,CASSNPGQGAGEAFF
TRBD1,TRBJ1-1,.,TRBV5-4,TGTGCCAGCAGCTCCCTCGACAGGGGACGCACTGAAGCTTTCTTT,CASSSLDRGRTEAFF
TRBD2,TRBJ2-1,.,TRBV4-1,TGCGCCAGCAGCCCTCTAGCGGGAGTAGTCAATGAGCAGTTCTTC,CASSPLAGVVNEQFF
.,TRBJ2-2,.,TRBV5-1,TGCGCCAGCAGCAGGGGGACTACGAACACCGGGGAGCTGTTTTTT,CASSRGTTNTGELFF
TRBD1,TRBJ2-7,.,TRBV28,TGTGCCAGCAGTTCATCCGGGACAGGGACCCACGAGCAGTACTTC,CASSSSGTGTHEQYF
.,TRBJ2-1,.,TRBV19,TGTGCCAGTTCCTCCGGGGCTTGGGGGAATGAGCAGTTCTTC,CASSSGAWGNEQFF